This TCR beta chain was identified in a study of spatial heterogeneity in lung cancer. This clonotype occurred many times. Its antigen is still unknown. The CDR3 has 14 amino acids. Trimming removed 2 bases at V and 1 base at J, with 11 bases between. The germline V gene has CDR1 DFQATT and CDR2 SNEGSKA (reference sequence). Time point here: sample taken at primary tumor resection. Samples were donated by 72 untreated early-stage non-small cell lung cancer patients. No cell sorting; template was whole RNA from tumor, lung tissue or PBMC. TCRdb reprocessed the 5' RACE reads via MiXCR and lists one record per CDR3 protein. The repertoire holds more than 20,000 distinct CDR3 sequences, with under 5.5% as singletons. Study results and limitations: There were more appearances of ubiquitous expanded tumor TCRs in blood at resection than at follow-up.

The chain recombines TRBV20-1 with TRBJ2-5, with a weak D call TRBD1 (7 bases). The receptor was derived from a male donor with early-stage non-small cell lung cancer. This specimen was PBMCs, taken at surgery. The CDR3 region has the DNA TGCAGTGCTAGACATCAGGGGGGCCAAGAGACCCAGTACTTC. It codes for CSARHQGGQETQYF.